These T cell receptor beta chains were read from a single sample in a study of T cell repertoires in cytomegalovirus infection. In TCRdb, the reads were re-called with MiXCR into one record per CDR3 protein. This table has hundreds of thousands of distinct CDR3 sequences, around a third appearing once. What these receptors recognize is not known. Sequenced here: cultured PBMCs, sampled from culture after CMV antigen stimulation. The receptors here all came from a human donor in good health (CMV status not recorded). Some clones in this sample may be carry-over from other donors' samples. The conserved cysteine and the conserved F or W are not part of the CDR3 here. A D gene is named only where the DNA matches it firmly. The size of a clone is reported for some rows only, either as once, few or many, or as a class for expanded clones.

TRBJ1-2	TRBD1	TRBV4-1	few	ASSHPGQSFYGYT
TRBJ1-1	-	TRBV11-1	few	ASSLGLRTSNTEAF
TRBJ2-3	-	TRBV20-1	-	SARGLGRDTDTQY
TRBJ2-1	-	TRBV6-6	few	ASTYSDSYNEQF
TRBJ2-2	TRBD2	TRBV4-1	-	ASSQVGSGRRNTGELF
TRBJ1-1	-	TRBV4-3	-	ASSQGSGAGTEAF
TRBJ2-7	TRBD1	TRBV7-2	many	ASSLGSTRGRY
TRBJ2-4	TRBD1	TRBV19	-	ASRGQGRNIQY
TRBJ2-1	-	TRBV12-3/TRBV12-4	few	ASDRGSYNEQF
TRBJ1-5	TRBD1	TRBV6-6	few	ASSYGRGVQPQH
TRBJ2-6	-	TRBV20-1	once	SASGGGAGANVLT
TRBJ1-4	-	TRBV6-1	-	ASSEFLEKLF
TRBJ1-6	-	TRBV6-5	few	ASSYSSPGGYNSPLH
TRBJ2-1	-	TRBV7-2	few	ASSLVLTEQF
TRBJ2-5	-	TRBV7-2	few	ASSLWQQETQY
TRBJ2-7	TRBD2	TRBV7-2	many	ASSYGGYTSYEQY
TRBJ2-7	-	TRBV12-3/TRBV12-4	many	ASSLHGPTVGEQY
TRBJ2-7	-	TRBV7-9	few	ASSSDYQSYEQY
TRBJ1-1	TRBD1	TRBV6-6	few	ASSLDRAAF
TRBJ2-5	TRBD2	TRBV7-2	many	ASSSRTSVVSETQY
TRBJ1-5	-	TRBV6-8	few	ASSPALGRDVGSNQPQH